The 24 T cell receptor beta chains given below trace back to one sample, sequenced in a study of somatic mutations in cytotoxic T cells in rheumatoid arthritis. Using immunoSEQ multiplex PCR, the repertoire was profiled, and TCRdb retains in-frame clones only, with some absent. The table includes under 15,000 clones, roughly four fifths detected once. Sequencing input: CD8+ T cells sorted from blood. These receptors all come from a middle-aged woman in good health.

The chain uses TRBV11-2 and TRBJ2-7; 13 bases line up with TRBD2. Trimming at V came to 4 bases and at J to 7 bases, leaving 4 bases not matched to a gene. This CDR3 has 14 residues. Germline assignment: CDR1 SGHAT and CDR2 FQNNGV. The DNA of the CDR3 is TGTGCCAGCAGCTCGGGACTAGCGGGATGGGAGCAGTACTTC. Its protein is CASSSGLAGWEQYF.

The rearrangement links TRBV6-5 to TRBJ1-5, with D perhaps TRBD1 (5 bases). Between the trimmed V and J ends, which lost 10 bases and 0 bases, there was a span of 13 bases. Germline-derived CDR1 and CDR2 are MNHEY and SVGAGI. This CDR3 is built from 14 residues. In nucleotides, the CDR3 is TGTGCCATCGGGACGGGAGATAGCAATCAGCCCCAGCATTTT. It specifies CAIGTGDSNQPQHF.

This sequence joins TRBV19 and TRBJ1-1, with 9 bases that match TRBD1. V lost 8 bases and J lost 8; bases outside the gene matches: 6. This CDR3 is 12 amino acids long. The germline CDR1 and CDR2 sequences are LNHDA and SQIVND (reference sequence). The CDR3 here is CASRTGDAEAFF. Written as DNA, the CDR3 is TGTGCCAGTCGGACAGGGGACGCCGAAGCTTTCTTT.

The J gene is TRBJ1-5, the V gene TRBV15; maybe TRBD1 (6 bases). The CDR3 runs 18 residues. V lost 1 base, J lost 2 bases, and 18 bases lay in between. Germline CDR1 LNHNV, CDR2 YYDKDF (reference sequence). The CDR3 here is CATSRATNTGSGNQPQHF. In nucleotides, the CDR3 is TGTGCCACCAGCAGAGCGACAAACACAGGGTCCGGCAATCAGCCCCAGCATTTT.

This chain uses TRBV7-2 with TRBJ2-1, with TRBD2 as a possible D gene (6 bases). CDR3 length equals 15 residues. Trimming left V 4 bases short and J 4 bases short, with 14 bases between. The V gene's germline CDR1 is SGHTA and CDR2 FQGNSA. DNA of the CDR3: TGTGCCAGCAGCTACGCAGCGGGCCCTTACAATGAGCAGTTCTTC. Its protein product is CASSYAAGPYNEQFF.

The J gene is TRBJ2-7, the V gene TRBV7-3, with 10 bases identical to TRBD2. Germline values: CDR1 SGHTA, CDR2 FQGTGA. The CDR3 runs to 15 residues. J was trimmed by 2 bases and V by 2 bases; bases with no gene match: 3. CDR3 protein: CASSLASGGPYEQYF. As DNA, the CDR3 is TGTGCCAGCAGCTTAGCTAGCGGGGGACCCTACGAGCAGTACTTC. The full variable domain, rest sourced from reference TRBV7-3 and TRBJ2-7, is GAGVSQTPSNKVTEKGKYVELRCDPISGHTALYWYRQSLGQGPEFLIYFQGTGAADDSGLPNDRFFAVRPEGSVSTLKIQRTERGDSAVYLCASSLASGGPYEQYFGPGTRLTVT.

The rearrangement joins TRBV9 to TRBJ1-6; D possibly corresponds to TRBD1 (5 bases). CDR1 and CDR2 (germline): SGDLS, YYNGEE. This CDR3 contains 15 residues. Deletions cut 6 bases from V and 6 bases from J, with 16 bases between. CDR3 region: CASNGGSIPNSPLHF. The DNA for the CDR3 is TGTGCCAGCAACGGGGGGAGTATACCTAATTCACCCCTCCACTTT.

In DNA form, the CDR3 reads TGTGCCAGCAGCCCTAACCGGGACTTTGGTGCGTACCAAGAGACCCAGTACTTC. It specifies CASSPNRDFGAYQETQYF. V usage is TRBV14 and J usage is TRBJ2-5; D perhaps matches TRBD2 (6 bases). This CDR3 contains 18 residues. Trimming took 4 bases from V and 0 from J, leaving 21 bases between them. Germline-derived CDR1 and CDR2 are SGHDN and FVKESK.

The table lists this clone with a few counts. V usage is TRBV19 and J usage is TRBJ1-1, with D maybe TRBD1 (6 bases). CDR1 and CDR2 from the germline V gene are LNHDA and SQIVND (reference sequence). The CDR3 has 17 amino acids. Trimming pared 3 bases from V and 0 bases from J, leaving 17 bases between. CDR3 in amino acids: CASSITPRQAMNTEAFF. CDR3 coding DNA: TGTGCCAGTAGTATTACCCCCCGACAGGCTATGAACACTGAAGCTTTCTTT.

In this sample, this clone turned up a few times. The V gene is TRBV21-1, the J gene TRBJ1-1; the tabulated D call, TRBD1, remains unverified against the DNA. TRBV21-1 is classified as a pseudogene. This CDR3 contains 13 residues. The CDR3 sequence is CASSNQYGTEAFF. The CDR3 DNA reads as TGTGCCAGCAGCAACCAGTATGGCACTGAAGCTTTCTTT.

This clone showed up just once. The CDR3 nucleotides are TGTGCCAGCCGGGACTACCGGAGCTCCTACAATGAGCAGTTCTTC. Its protein product is CASRDYRSSYNEQFF. V usage is TRBV7-8 and J usage is TRBJ2-1; 7 bases map to TRBD2. CDR1 SGHVS and CDR2 FQNEAQ come from the germline V gene. The CDR3 runs 15 residues. V dropped 8 bases and J dropped 0; count of bases not matched to a gene: 7.

This clone was seen a handful of times. J is TRBJ2-1 and V is TRBV29-1; either TRBD1 or TRBD2 may supply D (5 bases each). V lost 0 bases and J lost 0, with 12 bases in between. This CDR3 contains 16 residues. Per germline, CDR1 SQVTM and CDR2 ANQGSEA. CDR3 in amino acids: CSVEDPGTSSYNEQFF. The CDR3 nucleotides are TGCAGCGTTGAAGATCCCGGGACGAGCTCCTACAATGAGCAGTTCTTC.

This clone was recorded only once. The genes are TRBV7-3 and TRBJ2-7, with 11 bases identical to TRBD1. The germline V gene has CDR1 SGHTA and CDR2 FQGTGA. This CDR3 is 14 amino acids long. Trimming at V came to 1 base and at J to 6 bases, leaving 2 bases not matched to a gene. CDR3 DNA: TGTGCCAGCAGCTTAATGGGACAGGGGGTCGAGCAGTACTTC. This encodes CASSLMGQGVEQYF.

The chain has TRBV16 and TRBJ1-1; no firm D call. This CDR3 is built from 14 residues. Germline CDR1 KGHSY, CDR2 FQNENV. V was cut by 6 bases and J by 1 base, with 12 bases left in between. As DNA, the CDR3 is TGTGCCAGCAGTAGTTGGACGGCGAACACTGAAGCTTTCTTT. Amino acids: CASSSWTANTEAFF.

This chain joins TRBV28 and TRBJ2-3; D remains unclear. Germline V gene sequence: CDR1 MDHEN, CDR2 SYDVKM. The CDR3 spans 13 residues. The V end lost 5 bases, the J end lost 2 bases, and 8 bases lay between the germline ends. The CDR3 bases are TGTGCCAGCAGTCAGATACTCACAGATACGCAGTATTTT. This sequence encodes CASSQILTDTQYF.

The chain links TRBV4-1 to TRBJ2-1; TRBD1 matches at 7 bases. Germline trimming cut 1 base from V and 4 bases from J; bases unmatched to any gene: 7. The CDR3 totals 16 residues. Germline V gives CDR1 MGHRA, CDR2 YSYEKL. The CDR3: CASSQGTQGKYNEQFF. The CDR3 coding sequence is TGCGCCAGCAGCCAAGGTACACAGGGGAAATACAATGAGCAGTTCTTC.

This clone was counted between two and nine times. This chain uses TRBV4-1 with TRBJ1-2; maybe TRBD1 (6 bases). V was shortened by 2 bases and J by 4 bases, with 14 bases between the two germline ends. Germline V CDR1 and CDR2: MGHRA, YSYEKL. The CDR3 has 15 residues. The CDR3 region has the DNA TGCGCCAGCAGCCAAACTCTACAGGGATTCTATGGCTACACCTTC. Translating it yields CASSQTLQGFYGYTF.

J is TRBJ2-5 and V is TRBV6-5; D remains ambiguous. The germline V gene encodes CDR1 MNHEY and CDR2 SVGAGI. CDR3 length: 14 residues. V lost 0 bases and J 5 bases, leaving 10 bases between the germline ends. CDR3 loop: CASSYSIGPETQYF. The CDR3 DNA follows: TGTGCCAGCAGTTACTCGATCGGTCCCGAGACCCAGTACTTC.

The chain is built from TRBV15 and TRBJ1-2; D is perhaps TRBD1 (5 bases). V was cut by 3 bases and J by 5 bases, with 13 bases left in between. This CDR3 is built from 14 residues. Germline lookup yields CDR1 LNHNV and CDR2 YYDKDF (reference sequence). CDR3 coding DNA: TGTGCCACCAGCAGGGCCCTTGGGGGGTATGGCTACACCTTC. This sequence encodes CATSRALGGYGYTF.

This clone was detected only a few times. J is TRBJ2-7 and V is TRBV11-3; no definite D call. The germline V and J ends were trimmed by 5 bases and 4 bases, with 21 bases remaining between them. The V gene's germline CDR1 is SGHNT and CDR2 YENEEA. The CDR3 is made up of 16 amino acids. CDR3 nucleotides: TGTGCCAGCAGCCAAACTACCGGGCCTAGGGAATACGAGCAGTACTTC. It specifies CASSQTTGPREYEQYF.

As regards this clone: The same CDR3 is also encoded by other DNA sequences in this sample. The chain couples TRBV5-1 to TRBJ2-1; 7 bases match TRBD1. The V gene end was trimmed by 8 bases and the J gene end by 6 bases; junction bases not matched to a gene: 5. CDR3 length: 12 residues. Germline CDR1 reads SGHRS; CDR2 reads YFSETQ. CDR3 sequence (DNA): TGCGCCAGTACCGCAGGGGGCAATGAGCAGTTCTTC. Its translation is CASTAGGNEQFF.

The CDR3 loop reads CASSWWTGDLTGELFF. CDR3 bases: TGTGCCAGCAGCTGGTGGACAGGGGACCTCACCGGGGAGCTGTTTTTT. V is TRBV7-9 and J is TRBJ2-2; 9 nucleotides match TRBD1. This CDR3 region has 16 residues. V lost 4 bases, J lost 4 bases, and 7 bases stayed unmatched. Germline V gene lookup returns CDR1 SEHNR and CDR2 FQNEAQ (reference sequence).

V is TRBV11-2 and J is TRBJ2-5, with D perhaps matching TRBD2 (5 bases). The tail of the sequence fits TRBJ2-7 better, so the J call may be wrong. CDR1 is SGHAT, CDR2 FQNNGV, per germline. The CDR3 consists of 16 residues. This CDR3 is CASSSAPSGSQYEQYF. CDR3 bases: TGTGCCAGCAGCTCCGCCCCCTCGGGGTCTCAATACGAGCAGTACTTC.

V gene TRBV4-3 combines with J gene TRBJ1-5; TRBD1 matches at 7 bases. In germline, CDR1 is LGHNA, CDR2 YSLEER. The CDR3 extends over 15 amino acids. V lost 4 bases, J lost 0 bases, and 3 bases stayed unmatched. CDR3 loop: CASSPYRGSNQPQHF. CDR3 nucleotide sequence: TGCGCCAGCAGCCCTTACAGGGGTAGCAATCAGCCCCAGCATTTT.